This T cell receptor (beta chain) was sequenced during a study of T-cell memory formation after mild COVID-19. At the level of the study: There were largely donor-specific TCR clusters.

Each CDR3 protein is one row after TCRdb ran MiXCR on the 5' RACE reads. In the table there are over 9,500 distinct CDR3 sequences, about 14% of which are singletons. Per germline, CDR1 SGHAT and CDR2 FQNNGV. This CDR3 has 16 amino acids. Trimming removed 7 bases from V and 0 bases from J; junction bases left unmatched: 11. Sequenced input: PBMCs or a T cell subset sorted from them (not recorded which). The TCR was taken from a young man who had mild COVID-19 (a few samples of this study predate the infection). Cell type and time point are not known. V is TRBV11-2 and J is TRBJ2-5, with 7 bases fitting TRBD1. The CDR3 loop is CASTKTLTGYQETQYF. In DNA form, the CDR3 reads TGTGCCAGCACCAAGACCCTGACAGGGTACCAAGAGACCCAGTACTTC.